These T cell receptor beta chains were read from a single sample in a study of T cells in Graves' hyperthyroidism and ophthalmopathy. TCRdb reanalysed the multiplex PCR reads using MiXCR and keeps one entry per CDR3 protein. This sample has roughly 510,000 distinct CDR3 sequences, with 46% found just once. Sequencing was done on a sample of peripheral blood or thyroid tissue (not recorded which). These receptors were obtained from an adult woman with Graves' disease, either hyperthyroidism or ophthalmopathy (not recorded which). Each CDR3 is given with its conserved first and last residue. D genes are given only for firm matches. Clone size is not always given. Where it is, it says once, few, many or a class for expanded clones.

-	TRBD1	TRBV7-4	16	TRBJ2-2	TGTGCCACTAGAGGACAGGGGGCGGCGAACTCCGGGGAGCTGTTTTTT	CATRGQGAANSGELFF
few	-	TRBV5-1	13	TRBJ1-1	TGCGCCAGCAGAGTGGGGTTTTTGGCTGAAGCTTTCTTT	CASRVGFLAEAFF
many	-	TRBV6-1	13	TRBJ2-5	TGTGCCAGCAGGGCTAGCGTTACAGAGACCCAGTACTTC	CASRASVTETQYF
few	-	TRBV6-4	13	TRBJ1-5	TGTGCCAGCAGCGACGAGGGAAATCAGCCCCAGCATTTT	CASSDEGNQPQHF
few	TRBD2	TRBV5-1	15	TRBJ2-2	TGCGCCAGCAGCTTGGACGGCGGGAGGGCCGGGGAGCTGTTTTTT	CASSLDGGRAGELFF
-	-	TRBV29-1	12	TRBJ2-5	TGCATCGGTGGGCTACTCCAAGAGACCCAGTACTTC	CIGGLLQETQYF
-	-	TRBV10-3	14	TRBJ1-1	TGTGCCACCAGGCCCCAGACAGGGAACACTGAAGCTTTCTTT	CATRPQTGNTEAFF
many	TRBD1	TRBV20-1	13	TRBJ2-5	TGCAGTGCCACAGGACAGGACCAAGAGACCCAGTACTTC	CSATGQDQETQYF
-	-	TRBV10-3	15	TRBJ1-2	TGTGCCATCAGCCTCGGACAGAGCCTTAACTATGGCTACACCTTC	CAISLGQSLNYGYTF
many	TRBD1	TRBV5-1	14	TRBJ1-1	TGCGCCAGCAGCTTTACAGGGGGTAGCACTGAAGCTTTCTTT	CASSFTGGSTEAFF
many	TRBD2	TRBV27	13	TRBJ2-7	TGTGCCAGCAAGGCGGGGGTCGGATACGAGCAGTACTTC	CASKAGVGYEQYF
many	-	TRBV2	13	TRBJ1-1	TGTGCCAGCAGGGGGGGAGCAGGCGGCGGAGCTTTCTTT	CASRGGAGGGAFF
-	-	TRBV7-9	14	TRBJ1-5	TGTGCCAGCAGCTTAGAAGGGCAAAGTCAGCCCCAGCATTTT	CASSLEGQSQPQHF
-	-	TRBV30	13	TRBJ1-1	TGTGCCTGGAGTAGGGTGGGGGGCACTGAAGCTTTCTTT	CAWSRVGGTEAFF
-	-	TRBV7-9	13	TRBJ1-1	TGTGCCAGCAGCTTTGAAGGGGGGACTGAGGCTTTCTTT	CASSFEGGTEAFF
-	TRBD2	TRBV5-1	15	TRBJ2-7	TGCGCCAGCAGCCCGGCGGGGGACCCTGGCTACGAGCAGTACTTC	CASSPAGDPGYEQYF
once	-	TRBV29-1	12	TRBJ2-7	TGCAGCGTTCGAGGAGGATCCTACGAGCAGTACTTC	CSVRGGSYEQYF
many	TRBD1	TRBV15	15	TRBJ1-5	TGTGCCACCAGCAGAGGTCCTACAGGGGATCAGCCCCAGCATTTT	CATSRGPTGDQPQHF
-	-	TRBV27	15	TRBJ2-7	TGTGCCAGCATCCGTGCGACTCCTCGTGGTTCCGAGCAGTACTTC	CASIRATPRGSEQYF
few	TRBD1	TRBV7-8	14	TRBJ2-5	TGTGCCAGCAGCGCTCAGGGGGCAGGGGAGACCCAGTACTTC	CASSAQGAGETQYF
few	-	TRBV28	13	TRBJ1-2	TGTGCCAGCAGTTTACGCGTGGCCAGATACTACACCTTC	CASSLRVARYYTF
-	-	TRBV5-1	11	TRBJ2-7	TGCGCCAGCAGGGAAGAATACGAGCAGTACTTC	CASREEYEQYF
many	TRBD1	TRBV9	15	TRBJ1-5	TGTGCCAGCAGCGTCGGACAGGGACGCAATCAGCCCCAGCATTTT	CASSVGQGRNQPQHF
-	-	TRBV3-1	13	TRBJ2-7	TGTGCCAGCAGCCAAGTCGGGCGGTTCGAGCAGTACTTC	CASSQVGRFEQYF
many	-	TRBV20-1	14	TRBJ1-1	TGCAGTGCCCGATCCGGGTCTTCGAACACTGAAGCTTTCTTT	CSARSGSSNTEAFF
many	TRBD2	TRBV7-9	16	TRBJ2-5	TGTGCCAGCAGCTCCTGGGGGGGAGGCTACAAAGAGACCCAGTACTTC	CASSSWGGGYKETQYF
-	-	TRBV6-5	12	TRBJ2-5	TGTGCCAGCAGTTACAATGGAGAGACCCAGTACTTC	CASSYNGETQYF
many	TRBD2	TRBV20-1	17	TRBJ2-5	TGCAGTGGTAGCCCCCTAGCGGGTTCCCATCGTCAAGAGACCCAGTACTTC	CSGSPLAGSHRQETQYF
few	TRBD2	TRBV5-1	15	TRBJ2-1	TGCGCCAGCAGCTTGTCAACTAGCGCCTTCTACGAGCAGTTCTTC	CASSLSTSAFYEQFF
once	-	TRBV7-9	12	TRBJ2-7	TGTGCCAGCAGCCTAGGGGGGAACGAGCAGCACTTC	CASSLGGNEQHF
-	-	TRBV5-1	14	TRBJ2-7	TGCGCCAGCAGCAGAACGGACAACCGCTACGAGCAGTACTTC	CASSRTDNRYEQYF
once	-	TRBV2	11	TRBJ2-6	TGTGCCAGCAGTGAGTCGGGCCGGAAGACTTTC	CASSESGRKTF
-	-	TRBV20-1	12	TRBJ2-2	TGCAGTGCTAGAGATCGAGTCGGGGAGCTGTTTTTT	CSARDRVGELFF
-	-	TRBV10-3	14	TRBJ1-1	TGTGCCAGCAGTTACTCAGACCGAACGGCTGCGGCTTTCTTT	CASSYSDRTAAAFF
many	-	TRBV7-2	13	TRBJ2-7	TGTGCCAGCAGCTTAGAAGTTTCCTACGAGCAGTACTTC	CASSLEVSYEQYF
-	-	TRBV10-1	13	TRBJ1-2	TGCGCCAGCAGTGCTCGGGGGAACTATGGCTACACCTTC	CASSARGNYGYTF
-	-	TRBV7-9	14	TRBJ2-5	TGTGCCAGCAGCTTGGAGGGGGCGGCGGAGACCCAGTACTTC	CASSLEGAAETQYF
few	TRBD2	TRBV7-2	21	TRBJ2-7	TGTGCCAGCTCACCACTGCGAGTCGCCGGGACTAGCGGGAGGTGGGGCTACGAGCAGTACTTC	CASSPLRVAGTSGRWGYEQYF
many	-	TRBV4-1	16	TRBJ2-7	TGCGCCAGCAGCCAAGATCGTGTCGGCAGTTCCTACGAGCAGTACTTC	CASSQDRVGSSYEQYF
-	-	TRBV7-9	12	TRBJ2-5	TGTGCCAGCAGCTCCAGGGCGGAGACCCAGTACTTC	CASSSRAETQYF
-	TRBD2	TRBV5-1	16	TRBJ2-2	TGCGCCAGCAAGTCCACTAGCGGGGCTAGGACCGGGGAGCTGTTTTTT	CASKSTSGARTGELFF
few	TRBD1	TRBV27	15	TRBJ2-7	TGTGCCAGCAGTTTAGGGACAGCTACGCCCTACGAGCAGTACTTC	CASSLGTATPYEQYF
once	TRBD1	TRBV10-3	15	TRBJ2-7	TGTGCCAGCAGTTTCCGCCAGGGGGCTTCCTACGAGCAGTACTTC	CASSFRQGASYEQYF
many	-	TRBV11-2	13	TRBJ1-5	TGTGCCAGCAGCTACGCTGGCAATCAGCCCCAGCATTTT	CASSYAGNQPQHF
once	-	TRBV12-3/TRBV12-4	15	TRBJ2-7	TGTGCCAGCAGTTTCGGGCTTCCTTATATTTACGAGCAGTACTTC	CASSFGLPYIYEQYF
many	TRBD2	TRBV29-1	14	TRBJ2-5	TGCAGCGTTGTTACTAGCGGGAGCAAAGAGACCCAGTACTTC	CSVVTSGSKETQYF
-	TRBD2	TRBV7-6	17	TRBJ2-5	TGTGCCAGCAGCTTCGGACTAGCGGGAGAGGCGACAAAGACCCAGTACTTC	CASSFGLAGEATKTQYF
many	-	TRBV29-1	15	TRBJ1-4	TGCAGCGTTGAAGATCGGGTCGGGAGTAGTGGGAAACTGTTTTTT	CSVEDRVGSSGKLFF
-	TRBD1	TRBV3-1	15	TRBJ1-2	TGTGCCAGCAGCCAGCACGACAGGGGGAGATATGGCTACACCTTC	CASSQHDRGRYGYTF
-	-	TRBV24-1	16	TRBJ2-5	TGTGCCACCAGTGATTTGCACCGGGACAACCAAGAGACCCAGTACTTC	CATSDLHRDNQETQYF
-	-	TRBV5-6	15	TRBJ2-5	TGTGCCAGCAGCTTGGCCCCAGGGTTAAGAGAGACCCAGTACTTC	CASSLAPGLRETQYF
many	-	TRBV19	14	TRBJ2-2	TGTGCCAGTCGCGGACGGCCGAACACCGGGGAGCTGTTTTTT	CASRGRPNTGELFF
many	-	TRBV20-1	14	TRBJ2-2	TGCAGTGCTAGAAAGACAGGGAACACCGGGGAGCTGTTTTTT	CSARKTGNTGELFF
once	-	TRBV2	15	TRBJ1-4	TGTGCCAGCAGTGACTTTGGTGTGCGAGATGAAAAACTGTTTTTT	CASSDFGVRDEKLFF
many	-	TRBV20-1	15	TRBJ1-5	TGCAGTGCTAGAGACCCAATTAGCTTTAATCAGCCCCAGCATTTT	CSARDPISFNQPQHF